This entry features one T cell receptor (beta chain) sequence. Its cognate antigen is unknown. Uncontrolled infection, other autoimmune disease, pregnancy or lactation excluded patients. Together with thyroid ultrasound, orbital computed tomography, serum thyroxine and TRAb, clinical symptoms were used for diagnoses. What was amplified from RNA transcripts were TCR beta CDR3 regions. During a first-round RT-PCR of the TCR CDR3, the HTBI primer set was used. TCRdb reanalysed the multiplex PCR reads using MiXCR and keeps one entry per CDR3 protein. The profile covers 400,000 to 600,000 distinct CDR3 sequences, with about 20% appearing a single time and approximately 26% taken by the ten largest. These data belong to a study of T cells in Graves' hyperthyroidism and ophthalmopathy. Study-level points and caveats: Model-based prediction identified ophthalmopathy a median around 6.7 months prior to its onset.

The CDR3 has 16 residues. J lost 1 base, V lost 5 bases, and 7 bases had no gene match. Germline V gene data show CDR1 as SNHLY and CDR2 as FYNNEI. This receptor was taken from a young man with Graves' hyperthyroidism. Input material: blood. The chain employs TRBV2 and TRBJ1-3; TRBD1 matches at 8 bases. CDR3 residues: CASSFGQGASGNTIYF. In nucleotides, the CDR3 is TGTGCCAGCAGTTTCGGACAGGGAGCTTCTGGAAACACCATATATTTT.